These 21 T cell receptor beta chains were all obtained from the same sample, sequenced in a study of CD8 T cells in Susac syndrome (dated by TCRdb to between 2018 and 2020). Library preparation was by the immunoSEQ multiplex PCR assay. RNA was extracted using the RNeasy kit, and about 0.5 to 1 ug of the RNA was reverse transcribed with random hexamers. Using fastp trimming at Q25 and MiXCR clonotype assembly, TCRdb reanalyzed the public sequencing data and kept in-frame beta chains. Every distinct CDR3 protein forms one entry, paired with its most common genes and DNA. The sample table holds some 190,000 distinct CDR3 sequences, of which approximately 96% were seen once. The ten largest clones represent approximately 0.088% of the sample. Source material: CD4+ T cells from PBMCs. The receptor set was obtained from a human donor with multiple sclerosis.

The chain is built from TRBV20-1 and TRBJ1-5; TRBD1 aligns across 9 bases. J was trimmed by 7 bases and V by 5 bases; bases with no gene match: 15. The CDR3 has 16 residues. Germline CDR1 reads DFQATT; CDR2 reads SNEGSKA (reference sequence). The CDR3 loop reads CSAGRGTGMISQPQHF. The CDR3 DNA is TGCAGTGCTGGGAGGGGGACAGGGATGATCTCACAGCCCCAGCATTTT.

DNA of the CDR3: TGTGCCTGGGGGCGCGGGGAGCTGTTTTTT. Protein product: CAWGRGELFF. The gene calls are TRBV30 and TRBJ2-2; D not certain. This CDR3 region has 10 residues. The V end lost 5 bases, the J end lost 7 bases, and 5 bases lay between the germline ends. CDR1 GTSNPN and CDR2 SVGIG come from the germline V gene (reference sequence).

The chain uses TRBV9 and TRBJ2-3; no definite D call. The V end lost 0 bases, the J end lost 4 bases, and 3 bases lay between the germline ends. CDR1 and CDR2 (germline): SGDLS, YYNGEE. The CDR3 spans 12 residues. The CDR3 spells CASSVGPDTQYF. Written as DNA, the CDR3 is TGTGCCAGCAGCGTAGGACCAGATACGCAGTATTTT.

This chain connects TRBV3-1 to TRBJ1-2; D is perhaps TRBD1 (5 bases). The CDR3 runs 16 residues. V gave up 2 bases and J gave up 5 bases, with 18 bases separating them. The germline V gene has CDR1 LGHDT and CDR2 YNNKEL (reference sequence). In DNA form, the CDR3 reads TGTGCCAGCAGCCAAAGAAGAAGGATTTGGGGGTATGGCTACACCTTC. Encoded protein: CASSQRRRIWGYGYTF.

This clonotype was seen just once. The V gene is TRBV6-1, the J gene TRBJ1-2, with D maybe TRBD1 (5 bases). CDR3 length: 16 residues. V was cut by 6 bases and J by 8 bases, with 25 bases left in between. Germline V gene lookup returns CDR1 MNHNS and CDR2 SASEGT. CDR3 protein: CASRAGQGRATLGYTF. The DNA for the CDR3 is TGTGCCAGCAGGGCCGGGCAGGGACGCGCCACCTTAGGCTACACCTTC.

The chain combines TRBV2 with TRBJ1-5; a possible D gene is TRBD1 (5 bases). V lost 6 bases, J lost 7 bases, and 19 bases lay in between. The germline gives CDR1 SNHLY, CDR2 FYNNEI. There are 15 residues in the CDR3. The CDR3 protein is CASRLRQTVEQPQHF. The CDR3 nucleotides read TGTGCCAGCAGACTCCGACAGACCGTAGAACAGCCCCAGCATTTT.

The chain links TRBV20-1 to TRBJ2-1, with D possibly being TRBD2 (6 bases). Germline V gives CDR1 DFQATT, CDR2 SNEGSKA (reference sequence). V was clipped by 1 base and J by 7 bases, with 17 bases between them. The CDR3 spans 15 residues. The DNA of the CDR3 is TGCAGTGCTAGAGGAGCAGCTCCAGGAGGGAATGAGCAGTTCTTC. The encoded protein is CSARGAAPGGNEQFF.

This sequence joins TRBV7-9 and TRBJ2-5; D uncertain. The CDR3 is 15 amino acids. CDR1 SEHNR and CDR2 FQNEAQ come from the germline V gene (reference sequence). Trimming took off 5 bases at V and 5 bases at J, with 18 bases between the two ends. CDR3 in amino acids: CASSPTSTPVETQYF. The CDR3 bases are TGTGCCAGCAGCCCGACGAGCACTCCCGTCGAGACCCAGTACTTC.

The V call is TRBV19, the J call TRBJ2-5, with D perhaps TRBD1 or TRBD2 (6 bases each). This CDR3 comprises 14 residues. V dropped 11 bases and J dropped 4 bases, with 20 bases sitting between them. Germline-derived CDR1 and CDR2 are LNHDA and SQIVND (reference sequence). CDR3 amino acids: CAAGPLGGGETQYF. In nucleotides, the CDR3 is TGTGCCGCAGGGCCCCTGGGGGGCGGAGAGACCCAGTACTTC.

This sequence joins TRBV15 and TRBJ2-7; 13 nucleotides line up with TRBD2. The CDR3 has 15 residues. V lost 3 bases to trimming and J lost 2 bases; unmatched junction nucleotides: 1. Germline V gene lookup returns CDR1 LNHNV and CDR2 YYDKDF (reference sequence). CDR3: CATSRGLAGTYEQYF. CDR3 sequence (DNA): TGTGCCACCAGCAGGGGACTAGCGGGAACCTACGAGCAGTACTTC.

The rearrangement links TRBV29-1 to TRBJ2-5, with TRBD1 matching 9 bases. V lost 7 bases, J lost 5 bases, and 8 bases stayed unmatched. Germline CDR1 reads SQVTM; CDR2 reads ANQGSEA. The CDR3 runs 13 residues. The CDR3 nucleotides are TGCAGCGCTGACAGGGGGAGTGGGGAGACCCAGTACTTC. Its protein product is CSADRGSGETQYF.

The chain carries TRBV7-2 and TRBJ1-6; D is undetermined. Germline V gives CDR1 SGHTA, CDR2 FQGNSA. The CDR3 is 17 amino acids. The ends were cut back, 1 base at V and 3 bases at J, with 13 bases in the middle. CDR3 amino acids: CASSLVQQPSYNSPLHF. DNA of the CDR3: TGTGCCAGCAGCTTAGTCCAGCAACCCAGCTATAATTCACCCCTCCACTTT.

This sequence joins TRBV20-1 and TRBJ2-7, with 7 bases aligning to TRBD1. CDR1 DFQATT and CDR2 SNEGSKA come from the germline V gene (reference sequence). V dropped 0 bases and J dropped 6; count of bases not matched to a gene: 8. This CDR3 is built from 14 residues. CDR3 sequence (DNA): TGCAGTGCTAGAGATTCGACAGGGATAGGCGAGCAGTACTTC. It translates to CSARDSTGIGEQYF.

The rearrangement uses TRBV7-9 and TRBJ2-3; D call uncertain. Between the trimmed V and J ends, which lost 1 base and 4 bases, there was a span of 9 bases. Germline lookup yields CDR1 SEHNR and CDR2 FQNEAQ (reference sequence). The CDR3 is 14 residues long. The CDR3 protein is CASSLELRADTQYF. In nucleotides, the CDR3 is TGTGCCAGCAGCTTAGAACTTCGGGCAGATACGCAGTATTTT.

The gene calls are TRBV7-8 and TRBJ2-1; D is unresolved. The germline V gene encodes CDR1 SGHVS and CDR2 FQNEAQ. V lost 8 bases and J 4 bases, leaving 9 bases between the germline ends. The CDR3 contains 12 residues. In DNA, the CDR3 is TGTGCCAGCCAATCACCTTACAATGAGCAGTTCTTC. Its translation is CASQSPYNEQFF.

The chain joins TRBV13 to TRBJ2-1, with D hard to call. The germline CDR1 and CDR2 sequences are PRHDT and FYEKMQ (reference sequence). The V end lost 5 bases, the J end lost 0 bases, and 11 bases lay between the germline ends. CDR3 length: 15 residues. CDR3 region: CASSGRWSSYNEQFF. The CDR3 DNA follows: TGTGCCAGCAGCGGTAGATGGAGCTCCTACAATGAGCAGTTCTTC.

V gene TRBV28 combines with J gene TRBJ2-1; 7 nucleotides align to TRBD2. Germline V gene lookup returns CDR1 MDHEN and CDR2 SYDVKM. The V gene end was trimmed by 6 bases and the J gene end by 2 bases; junction bases not matched to a gene: 13. The CDR3 length is 17 residues. Written as DNA, the CDR3 is TGTGCCAGCAGGAAGGGCGGAGGGAGGGGAGCCTACAATGAGCAGTTCTTC. Encoded protein: CASRKGGGRGAYNEQFF.

The chain uses TRBV20-1 and TRBJ1-5; unclear D gene. The germline V and J ends were trimmed by 7 bases and 0 bases, with 10 bases remaining between them. CDR1 and CDR2 (germline): DFQATT, SNEGSKA (reference sequence). CDR3 size: 13 residues. CDR3 protein: CSVARDSNQPQHF. The CDR3 DNA follows: TGCAGTGTCGCCAGAGATAGCAATCAGCCCCAGCATTTT.

This sequence joins TRBV20-1 and TRBJ1-2; 7 bases are shared with TRBD1. In germline, CDR1 is DFQATT, CDR2 SNEGSKA (reference sequence). Trimming cost V 6 bases and J 9 bases; bases outside gene matches: 13. The CDR3 loop spans 13 amino acids. The CDR3 loop reads CSAWDSKAASYTF. The CDR3 bases are TGCAGTGCCTGGGACAGTAAGGCAGCGAGCTACACCTTC.

This clonotype was found once. V gene TRBV7-9 combines with J gene TRBJ1-2; tentative D call: TRBD1 (5 bases). V was pared by 7 bases and J by 2 bases, with 17 bases between. The CDR3 contains 15 residues. Germline CDR1 SEHNR, CDR2 FQNEAQ (reference sequence). CDR3 in DNA: TGTGCCAGCACTCTCGGTGGTGGGGGGAACTATGGCTACACCTTC. Residues: CASTLGGGGNYGYTF.

CDR3 region: CASSVGGGEMEKLFF. In DNA form, the CDR3 reads TGTGCCAGCAGCGTAGGAGGAGGGGAGATGGAAAAACTGTTTTTT. This chain joins TRBV9 and TRBJ1-4; possibly TRBD1 for D (5 bases). The germline V gene encodes CDR1 SGDLS and CDR2 YYNGEE. This CDR3 is built from 15 residues. V was pared by 0 bases and J by 8 bases, with 14 bases between.